The rows below give T cell receptor beta chains drawn from one sample of a study of blood T cell repertoires in COVID-19. This table comes from immunoSEQ multiplex PCR, and its TCRdb copy is limited to in-frame clones, with some not included. The sample includes around 260,000 clones, roughly 90% of them seen just once. Sequencing used peripheral blood. These receptors came from a woman between 35 and 50 years old who had recovered from COVID-19. Both conserved end residues are part of each CDR3. D genes are given only for firm matches. Clone size appears in some rows only: once, few, many, or a class for an expanded clone.

size	V	J	D	CDR3	DNA
NA	TRBV29-1	TRBJ1-5	NA	CSVQDSNQPQHF	TGCAGCGTTCAGGATAGCAATCAGCCCCAGCATTTT
NA	TRBV19	TRBJ1-3	NA	CASSKGSTAGNTIYF	TGTGCCAGTAGTAAGGGGTCGACGGCTGGAAACACCATATATTTT
NA	TRBV20-1	TRBJ2-1	NA	CSADKYNEQFF	TGCAGTGCTGACAAATACAATGAGCAGTTCTTC
NA	TRBV7-2	TRBJ1-6	NA	CAGSYDYYNSPLHF	TGTGCCGGGTCATACGACTACTATAATTCACCCCTCCACTTT
NA	TRBV28	TRBJ2-2	NA	CASSFGGSNTGELFF	TGTGCCAGCAGTTTTGGCGGCTCGAACACCGGGGAGCTGTTTTTT
NA	TRBV5-5	TRBJ1-1	NA	CASSLGAYTEAFF	TGTGCCAGCAGCTTGGGGGCCTACACTGAAGCTTTCTTT
NA	TRBV10-3	TRBJ2-1	TRBD2	CAISGGTSVIHEQFF	TGTGCCATCAGTGGGGGGACTAGCGTGATCCATGAGCAGTTCTTC
NA	TRBV6-5	TRBJ2-7	TRBD2	CASRTSGSSYEQYF	TGTGCCAGCAGGACTAGCGGGAGCTCCTACGAGCAGTACTTC
few	TRBV7-2	TRBJ1-1	NA	CASSLGQNTEAFF	TGTGCCAGCAGCTTAGGTCAGAACACTGAAGCTTTCTTT
NA	TRBV4-1	TRBJ2-7	NA	CASSQVGGYEQYF	TGCGCCAGCAGCCAAGTGGGCGGGTACGAGCAGTACTTC
NA	TRBV6-5	TRBJ1-1	NA	CASSSLTVNTEAFF	TGTGCCAGCAGTTCCCTGACAGTTAACACTGAAGCTTTCTTT
NA	TRBV28	TRBJ1-1	TRBD1	CASRPDRGSLLGTEAFF	TGTGCCAGCAGACCAGACAGGGGGAGTCTCTTAGGCACTGAAGCTTTCTTT
NA	TRBV28	TRBJ1-3	NA	CASSPGGPSGNTIYF	TGTGCCAGCAGTCCGGGGGGTCCATCTGGAAACACCATATATTTT
NA	TRBV11-1	TRBJ1-1	NA	CASSAEGQPDTEAFF	TGTGCCAGCAGCGCAGAGGGCCAGCCGGACACTGAAGCTTTCTTT
NA	TRBV16	TRBJ2-7	NA	CASSQSWPYEQYF	TGTGCCAGCAGCCAATCGTGGCCCTACGAGCAGTACTTC
NA	TRBV10-3	TRBJ2-5	TRBD2	CAISALAGGPGNVETQYF	TGTGCCATCAGTGCTCTAGCGGGAGGGCCGGGAAATGTTGAGACCCAGTACTTC
NA	TRBV5-1	TRBJ2-1	NA	CASSPLGENNEQFF	TGCGCCAGCAGCCCACTGGGCGAAAACAATGAGCAGTTCTTC
NA	TRBV19	TRBJ2-1	NA	CASSTFRSSYNEQFF	TGTGCCAGTAGTACCTTCCGCAGCTCCTACAATGAGCAGTTCTTC
NA	TRBV28	TRBJ2-7	TRBD2	CASTEREGLYEQYF	TGTGCCAGCACCGAGCGGGAGGGGCTCTACGAGCAGTACTTC
NA	TRBV30	TRBJ1-5	NA	CAWSVLGVSNQPQHF	TGTGCCTGGAGTGTACTCGGGGTTAGCAATCAGCCCCAGCATTTT
NA	TRBV4-1	TRBJ2-7	NA	CASSQVPDQGGYEQYF	TGCGCCAGCAGCCAAGTCCCTGACCAAGGCGGGTACGAGCAGTACTTC
NA	TRBV28	TRBJ2-7	NA	CASSFPWGSSSYEQYF	TGTGCCAGCAGTTTCCCCTGGGGCAGTTCCTCCTACGAGCAGTACTTC
NA	TRBV12-3/TRBV12-4	TRBJ2-7	NA	CASSGWSYEQYF	TGTGCCAGCAGCGGGTGGTCCTACGAGCAGTACTTC
once	TRBV5-4	TRBJ1-1	NA	CASTPDSSGNTEAFF	TGTGCCAGCACCCCGGACTCCTCAGGGAACACTGAAGCTTTCTTT
NA	TRBV3-1/TRBV3-2	TRBJ2-1	TRBD2	CASSLDLGSGSNEQFF	TGTGCCAGCAGCCTCGACTTGGGTAGCGGGAGCAATGAGCAGTTCTTC
NA	TRBV19	TRBJ2-7	NA	CASSMQPRSEQYF	TGTGCCAGTAGTATGCAACCTCGGTCCGAGCAGTACTTC
NA	TRBV10-1	TRBJ2-1	TRBD2	CASSERTSGNQDNEQFF	TGCGCCAGCAGCGAAAGGACTAGCGGGAACCAGGACAATGAGCAGTTCTTC
NA	TRBV14	TRBJ2-7	NA	CASSQDRGTFTYEQYF	TGTGCCAGCAGCCAAGATCGGGGGACTTTTACCTACGAGCAGTACTTC
NA	TRBV27	TRBJ1-6	NA	CASTMESSYNSPLHF	TGTGCCAGCACCATGGAGAGCTCCTATAATTCACCCCTCCACTTT
NA	TRBV7-2	TRBJ2-3	TRBD2	CASSLVLAGVTDTQYF	TGTGCCAGCAGCTTAGTTCTAGCGGGAGTGACGGATACGCAGTATTTT
NA	TRBV7-8	TRBJ1-1	NA	CASSPRLQYTEAFF	TGTGCCAGCAGCCCCCGACTGCAGTACACTGAAGCTTTCTTT
many	TRBV9	TRBJ2-1	TRBD1	CASSVGGTGASYNEQFF	TGTGCCAGCAGCGTAGGAGGGACAGGGGCTTCATACAATGAGCAGTTCTTC
NA	TRBV6-5	TRBJ2-3	NA	CASSQGDTQYF	TGTGCCAGCAGTCAGGGGGATACGCAGTATTTT
once	TRBV2	TRBJ1-3	NA	CASRSSGNTIYF	TGTGCCAGCAGATCGTCCGGAAACACCATATATTTT
NA	TRBV28	TRBJ1-1	TRBD1	CASSPPGTGATEAFF	TGTGCCAGCAGTCCCCCGGGGACAGGCGCGACGGAAGCTTTCTTT
NA	TRBV7-9	TRBJ1-1	NA	CASSLGGTPLAAFF	TGTGCCAGCAGCCTAGGGGGGACACCATTGGCCGCTTTCTTT
NA	TRBV11-2	TRBJ2-5	NA	CASSLAILQGHETQYF	TGTGCCAGCAGCTTAGCCATTTTACAGGGACACGAGACCCAGTACTTC
NA	TRBV5-4	TRBJ1-1	NA	CASSPPWGVGTEAFF	TGTGCCAGCAGCCCGCCGTGGGGGGTCGGGACTGAAGCTTTCTTT
NA	TRBV15	TRBJ2-1	TRBD2	CATSRDNSGTEQFF	TGTGCCACCAGCAGAGACAATAGCGGGACAGAGCAGTTCTTC
NA	TRBV29-1	TRBJ2-7	NA	CSVSGGREQYF	TGCAGCGTTTCCGGGGGTCGTGAGCAGTACTTC
NA	TRBV18	TRBJ2-7	TRBD2	CASSPGLAGLDEQYF	TGTGCCAGCTCACCGGGACTAGCGGGATTGGACGAGCAGTACTTC
few	TRBV29-1	TRBJ2-1	TRBD1	CSAEGASEQFF	TGCAGCGCTGAGGGGGCGAGCGAACAGTTCTTC